This T cell receptor beta chain was observed in a study of beta chain features in type 1 diabetes. Broader study findings: Significant though moderate, a shortening of TCRB CDR3s appeared in all four CD4+ subsets of Type 1 diabetes patients. Individuals with type 1 diabetes displayed fewer insertions and more deletions at VDJ junctions. The naive, central memory and Treg TCRB repertoires looked more alike in patients than they did in healthy donors.

The CDR3 spans 15 residues. Deletions cut 4 bases from V and 1 base from J, with 14 bases between. Germline values: CDR1 SEHNR, CDR2 FQNEAQ (reference sequence). As every portion of the isolated RNA was reverse transcribed, the sequencing read expressed TCRB transcripts. This table comes from immunoSEQ multiplex PCR, and its TCRdb copy is limited to in-frame clones, with some not included. The sample consists of roughly 160,000 clones, almost 8% of them appearing once. The table lists this clone with a few counts. Its antigen is currently unknown. A heparinised blood draw that averaged roughly 110 mL was obtained once from each donor.

Sequencing used central memory CD4+ T cells from blood. This TCR derives from a man between 18 and 35 years old with type 1 diabetes. V gene TRBV7-9 combines with J gene TRBJ2-7; D uncertain. Here the CDR3 reads CASSSERLPSYEQYF. In DNA, the CDR3 is TGTGCCAGCAGCTCGGAGCGACTGCCATCCTACGAGCAGTACTTC.